The 24 T cell receptor beta chains below all came from one sample that was sequenced in a study of CD8 T cells in Susac syndrome. With random hexamers, roughly 0.5 to 1 ug RNA was reverse transcribed. One entry per CDR3 protein results from TCRdb running MiXCR on the immunoSEQ multiplex PCR reads. The sample consists of 150,000 or so distinct CDR3 sequences, about 96% of them appearing once. The sample consisted of CD4+ T cells from PBMCs. These receptors were collected from a human donor with Susac syndrome.

The chain has TRBV28 and TRBJ2-3; 10 nucleotides align to TRBD2. J was trimmed by 2 bases and V by 6 bases; bases with no gene match: 5. In germline, CDR1 is MDHEN, CDR2 SYDVKM. This CDR3 has 15 amino acids. The CDR3 loop is CASSPGTSDTDTQYF. In nucleotides, the CDR3 is TGTGCCAGCAGCCCCGGGACTAGCGACACAGATACGCAGTATTTT.

The gene calls are TRBV29-1 and TRBJ2-4; TRBD1 aligns across 9 bases. The CDR3 is 13 residues long. Looked up from germline, CDR1 is SQVTM and CDR2 is ANQGSEA. The ends lost 5 bases at V and 7 bases at J; junction bases unmatched: 6. The chain's CDR3 is CSVKGQGPNIQYF. The CDR3 DNA reads as TGCAGCGTTAAGGGACAGGGACCCAACATTCAGTACTTC.

The V and J genes are TRBV9 and TRBJ2-1; D possibly corresponds to TRBD2 (6 bases). CDR1 is SGDLS and CDR2 is YYNGEE in the germline V gene. This CDR3 region has 13 residues. Trimming shortened V by 3 bases and J by 8 bases, and 12 bases separated the two germline ends. The CDR3 is CASSETSSYEQFF. CDR3 nucleotides: TGTGCCAGCAGCGAGACTAGTTCCTATGAGCAGTTCTTC. Filled out from reference TRBV9 and TRBJ2-1, the complete variable domain reads DSGVTQTPKHLITATGQRVTLRCSPRSGDLSVYWYQQSLDQGLQFLIQYYNGEERAKGNILERFSAQQFPDLHSELNLSSLELGDSALYFCASSETSSYEQFFGPGTRLTVL.

Only one count was recorded for this clonotype. The chain links TRBV4-3 to TRBJ1-1, with 8 bases matching TRBD1. Per germline, CDR1 LGHNA and CDR2 YSLEER. J gave up 5 bases and V 3 bases, and 11 bases lay outside the gene matches. The CDR3 is 16 amino acids. The CDR3 nucleotides are TGCGCCAGCAGCCAGGAGGGAGGACAGGGAAGAACTGAAGCTTTCTTT. This sequence encodes CASSQEGGQGRTEAFF.

This clonotype turned up a few times. J is TRBJ1-5 and V is TRBV27, with 9 bases lining up with TRBD1. J gave up 5 bases and V 6 bases, and 5 bases lay outside the gene matches. This CDR3 contains 14 residues. CDR1 and CDR2 from the germline V gene are MNHEY and SMNVEV (reference sequence). CDR3 residues: CASSPRTGDQPQHF. The CDR3 DNA is TGTGCCAGCAGCCCTAGGACAGGGGATCAGCCCCAGCATTTT.

The chain recombines TRBV19 with TRBJ1-5; D uncertain. The V end lost 3 bases, the J end lost 7 bases, and 10 bases lay between the germline ends. Germline values: CDR1 LNHDA, CDR2 SQIVND (reference sequence). The CDR3 extends over 13 amino acids. The CDR3 DNA reads as TGTGCCAGTAGTATCGGGAGGATCCAGCCCCAGCATTTT. Protein sequence: CASSIGRIQPQHF.

This clonotype was found once. V is TRBV7-2 and J is TRBJ2-5; tentatively, D is TRBD2 (5 bases). With 4 bases removed from V and 4 bases from J, the gap between germline ends came to 19 bases. The length of the CDR3 is 16 residues. Germline CDR1 SGHTA, CDR2 FQGNSA. The CDR3 is CASSSRRGAVGETQYF. CDR3 sequence (DNA): TGTGCCAGCAGCTCCCGTCGGGGAGCGGTTGGAGAGACCCAGTACTTC.

V and J are TRBV7-2 and TRBJ2-5, with TRBD2 identical over 12 bases. Germline values: CDR1 SGHTA, CDR2 FQGNSA. With 1 base clipped from V and 4 bases from J, the junction kept 7 bases outside the gene matches. This CDR3 has 17 residues. The CDR3 nucleotides read TGTGCCAGCAGCTTAGGTCTAGCGGGGGGGCCGGGAGAGACCCAGTACTTC. Protein product: CASSLGLAGGPGETQYF.

This clonotype has only a few counts. The chain has TRBV18 and TRBJ1-2; D is possibly TRBD1 (5 bases). The V gene's germline CDR1 is KGHSH and CDR2 LQKENI. V was shortened by 3 bases and J by 0 bases, with 5 bases between the two germline ends. CDR3 size: 13 residues. The CDR3: CASSPDTNYGYTF. The DNA of the CDR3 is TGTGCCAGCTCACCGGACACTAACTATGGCTACACCTTC.

The chain has TRBV10-3 and TRBJ2-7; D possibly corresponds to TRBD1 (5 bases). V was clipped by 8 bases and J by 4 bases, with 9 bases between them. Germline CDR1 and CDR2: ENHRY and SYGVKD. The CDR3 runs to 11 residues. The CDR3 nucleotides are TGTGCCATCGGCGCAGGGTACGAGCAGTACGTC. It translates to CAIGAGYEQYV.

This chain links TRBV29-1 with TRBJ2-5; D gene uncertain. CDR3 length: 11 residues. CDR1 is SQVTM and CDR2 is ANQGSEA in the germline V gene. Between the trimmed V and J ends, which lost 5 bases and 5 bases, there was a span of 9 bases. In DNA, the CDR3 is TGCAGCGTTCAATTCCGGGAGACCCAGTACTTC. This codes for CSVQFRETQYF.

The chain joins TRBV30 to TRBJ1-1; D gene unclear. The CDR3 covers 13 residues. The V gene lost 3 bases and the J gene lost 1 base, with 9 bases spanning the gap. Germline assignment: CDR1 GTSNPN and CDR2 SVGIG (reference sequence). CDR3 DNA: TGTGCCTGGAGCAGGATAGCGAACACTGAAGCTTTCTTT. Residues: CAWSRIANTEAFF.

V usage is TRBV29-1 and J usage is TRBJ1-2, with D uncertain. CDR1 and CDR2 (germline): SQVTM, ANQGSEA. The length of the CDR3 is 13 residues. V lost 4 bases and J 3 bases, leaving 12 bases between the germline ends. Here the CDR3 DNA reads TGCAGCGTTGGTGAGGGTCAGGACTATGGCTACACCTTC. Translation: CSVGEGQDYGYTF.

The rearrangement joins TRBV24-1 to TRBJ2-5; D possibly matches TRBD1 or TRBD2 (5 bases each). V lost 7 bases and J lost 4, with 9 bases in between. Looked up from germline, CDR1 is KGHDR and CDR2 is SFDVKD. The CDR3 spans 12 residues. The CDR3 nucleotides read TGTGCCACCAGCTATGGGGGAGAGACCCAGTACTTC. This gives the protein CATSYGGETQYF.

The chain joins TRBV24-1 to TRBJ2-5; weak D call: TRBD2 (6 bases). The length of the CDR3 is 13 residues. Germline V gives CDR1 KGHDR, CDR2 SFDVKD. The V gene lost 5 bases and the J gene lost 5 bases, with 11 bases spanning the gap. The CDR3 nucleotides read TGTGCCACCAGTGGAAAGCGGGCTGAGACCCAGTACTTC. Translation: CATSGKRAETQYF.

The chain carries TRBV23-1 and TRBJ1-6, with D unresolved. TRBV23-1 is an ORF; its function is uncertain. The CDR3 contains 13 residues. Between the trimmed V and J ends, which lost 2 bases and 8 bases, there was a span of 7 bases. The CDR3 here is CASSQRHDSPLHF. The CDR3 DNA sequence: TGCGCCAGCAGTCAAAGACACGATTCACCCCTCCACTTT.

The chain recombines TRBV29-1 with TRBJ2-2; D is ambiguous. Germline lookup yields CDR1 SQVTM and CDR2 ANQGSEA. This CDR3 contains 15 residues. V dropped 0 bases and J dropped 4 bases, with 12 bases sitting between them. CDR3 protein: CSVEDESVGTGELFF. DNA for the CDR3: TGCAGCGTTGAAGATGAGAGCGTAGGCACCGGGGAGCTGTTTTTT.

The chain has TRBV30 and TRBJ2-7, with 7 nucleotides matching TRBD1. CDR3 length: 13 amino acids. The germline V gene encodes CDR1 GTSNPN and CDR2 SVGIG (reference sequence). Germline trimming cut 0 bases from V and 9 bases from J; bases unmatched to any gene: 8. The CDR3 sequence: CAWSVLTGEGQYF. The CDR3 DNA follows: TGTGCCTGGAGTGTATTAACAGGGGAAGGGCAGTACTTC.

The chain carries TRBV29-1 and TRBJ2-1, with TRBD2 matching over 7 bases. CDR1 is SQVTM, CDR2 ANQGSEA, per germline. V lost 4 bases, J lost 5 bases, and 11 bases stayed unmatched. This CDR3 is built from 15 residues. The CDR3, as DNA: TGCAGCGTTGTATCCTTCGGGAGGTCCCACAATGAGCAGTTCTTC. This sequence encodes CSVVSFGRSHNEQFF.

The gene calls are TRBV2 and TRBJ2-7, with TRBD1 matching over 9 bases. Losses at the gene ends were 6 bases for V and 4 bases for J; bases not matched to a gene: 7. CDR3 length: 14 residues. Germline CDR1 is SNHLY and CDR2 is FYNNEI. The CDR3 protein is CASRPGQGGYEQYF. CDR3 nucleotides: TGTGCCAGCAGACCGGGACAGGGAGGGTACGAGCAGTACTTC.

The chain uses TRBV20-1 and TRBJ1-2; a weak D match, TRBD1 (5 bases). The CDR3 is made up of 14 amino acids. In germline, CDR1 is DFQATT, CDR2 SNEGSKA (reference sequence). V was trimmed by 4 bases and J by 4 bases, leaving 16 bases between them. CDR3 sequence reads: CSAIAGTVGYGYTF. The CDR3 DNA is TGCAGTGCTATTGCCGGGACTGTCGGCTATGGCTACACCTTC.

The rearrangement joins TRBV15 to TRBJ2-3, with unresolved D. The CDR3 length is 14 residues. The germline gives CDR1 LNHNV, CDR2 YYDKDF (reference sequence). Trimming removed 4 bases from V and 1 base from J, with 9 bases in between. The CDR3 region is CATSIRVRTDTQYF. The CDR3 DNA sequence: TGTGCCACCAGCATCCGGGTCCGCACAGATACGCAGTATTTT. Full variable domain (remainder filled in from reference TRBV15 and TRBJ2-3): DAMVIQNPRYQVTQFGKPVTLSCSQTLNHNVMYWYQQKSSQAPKLLFHYYDKDFNNEADTPDNFQSRRPNTSFCFLDIRSPGLGDTAMYLCATSIRVRTDTQYFGPGTRLTVL.

This sequence joins TRBV5-1 and TRBJ2-2; D ambiguous. Trimming removed 7 bases at V and 4 bases at J, with 14 bases between. The CDR3 loop spans 14 amino acids. Germline assignment: CDR1 SGHRS and CDR2 YFSETQ. CDR3 residues: CASFLSTATGELFF. In nucleotides, the CDR3 is TGCGCCAGCTTTCTCAGTACAGCCACCGGGGAGCTGTTTTTT.

This clonotype showed up just a few times. The CDR3, as DNA: TGTGCCAGCAGTCCGGACAGGGGTGAGACCCAGTACTTC. This codes for CASSPDRGETQYF. The rearrangement joins TRBV28 to TRBJ2-5; TRBD1 matches 9 bases. The CDR3 consists of 13 residues. Germline lookup yields CDR1 MDHEN and CDR2 SYDVKM. J lost 5 bases, V lost 5 bases, and 3 bases had no gene match.